One and the same sample provided the 3 T cell receptor beta chains below, sequenced in a study of shared clonotypes between healthy human individuals (TCRdb year 2020). The library came from the immunoSEQ multiplex PCR assay. Entries here come from immuneACCESS through TCRdb and include only in-frame sequences with V and J called. Some clones fail to appear in such tables; in the studies checked, an unresolved V gene covers under half of the shortfall, and the cause of the remainder is unknown. The sample has some 2,100,000 clones on record, almost 96% of them singletons. The ten most abundant clones make up 0.13% of the sample. The material sequenced was naive CD4+ T cells sorted from blood. The cell subset or site label of this sample denotes: CD45RA+ positively selected. Every receptor here comes from a man between 18 and 35 years old in good health.

The chain combines TRBV28 with TRBJ2-7, with TRBD1 matching over 7 bases. V was pared by 4 bases and J by 5 bases, with 11 bases of the junction left unmatched. CDR3 length: 15 amino acids. Germline CDR1 is MDHEN and CDR2 is SYDVKM. This CDR3 reads CASSSAGAQGNEQYF. CDR3 DNA: TGTGCCAGCAGTTCAGCCGGGGCACAGGGGAACGAGCAGTACTTC.

V gene TRBV4-2 combines with J gene TRBJ1-2, with 9 positions matching TRBD1. The CDR3 totals 14 residues. V was pared by 4 bases and J by 8 bases, with 8 bases of the junction left unmatched. CDR1 and CDR2 (germline): LGHNA, YNFKEQ. The CDR3: CASSPGGQGGGYTF. The DNA of the CDR3 is TGTGCCAGCAGCCCGGGGGGACAGGGAGGCGGCTACACCTTC.

This clone was detected only once. The rearrangement joins TRBV19 to TRBJ2-7, with 10 bases aligning to TRBD2. Germline CDR1 is LNHDA and CDR2 is SQIVND (reference sequence). V dropped 2 bases and J dropped 6; count of bases not matched to a gene: 7. The CDR3 loop spans 15 amino acids. The CDR3 nucleotides read TGTGCCAGTAGTATATGGTCTAGCGGGAGTGGCGAGCAGTACTTC. It yields the protein CASSIWSSGSGEQYF.